What follows are 21 T cell receptor beta chains derived from one specimen sequenced in a study of cytomegalovirus exposure and HLA in healthy donors. 13 Jbeta primers and 60 Vbeta primers were used for the PCR. Clones were sequenced by immunoSEQ multiplex PCR, and TCRdb holds only the in-frame ones, with some missing. The table lists more than 110,000 clones, around 80% of them singletons, with about 2.2% in the top ten. Sequencing was performed on PBMCs. The receptors stem from a man between 25 and 39 years old in good health and CMV-seronegative.

The J gene is TRBJ2-2, the V gene TRBV19; tentatively, D is TRBD2 (6 bases). Germline loops: CDR1 LNHDA, CDR2 SQIVND (reference sequence). V was pared by 4 bases and J by 1 base, with 13 bases between. The CDR3 has 16 amino acids. The DNA for the CDR3 is TGTGCCAGTAGTAGGCGGGGCAACTTGAACACCGGGGAGCTGTTTTTT. It encodes CASSRRGNLNTGELFF. Full variable domain (rest looked up from reference TRBV19 and TRBJ2-2): DGGITQSPKYLFRKEGQNVTLSCEQNLNHDAMYWYRQDPGQGLRLIYYSQIVNDFQKGDIAEGYSVSREKKESFPLTVTSAQKNPTAFYLCASSRRGNLNTGELFFGEGSRLTVL.

This sequence joins TRBV5-1 and TRBJ1-4; 12 positions agree with TRBD1. Trimming cost V 6 bases and J 10 bases; bases outside gene matches: 7. Germline loops: CDR1 SGHRS, CDR2 YFSETQ. The CDR3 sequence is 14 residues long. The DNA for the CDR3 is TGCGCCAGCAACTTAGGGACAGGGGGCGGAAAACTGTTTTTT. It specifies CASNLGTGGGKLFF.

With regard to this clone: An end of the junction differs from the germline gene, which may be a read error. The V and J genes are TRBV7-9 and TRBJ2-5; perhaps TRBD2 as D (5 bases). CDR1 SEHNR and CDR2 FQNEAQ come from the germline V gene (reference sequence). The CDR3 loop spans 15 amino acids. As DNA, the CDR3 is TGTTCCAGCAGCTTAGCGCTGGGAGACCAAGAGACCCAGTACTTC. It specifies CSSSLALGDQETQYF.

V gene TRBV19 combines with J gene TRBJ1-5; tentative D call: TRBD1 (5 bases). The germline V gene has CDR1 LNHDA and CDR2 SQIVND (reference sequence). The CDR3 has 15 residues. V lost 5 bases and J 6 bases, leaving 17 bases between the germline ends. The DNA for the CDR3 is TGTGCCAGTAGTGCGTCAGCCACGGGGGGTCAGCCCCAGCATTTT. Protein: CASSASATGGQPQHF.

This clone was seen only a few times. The CDR3 bases are TGTGCCAGCAGCTCGTCCAGGAACACTGAAGCTTTCTTT. Translating gives CASSSSRNTEAFF. V and J are TRBV7-9 and TRBJ1-1; no definite D call. Germline V gives CDR1 SEHNR, CDR2 FQNEAQ (reference sequence). The germline V and J ends were trimmed by 4 bases and 1 base, with 7 bases remaining between them. The CDR3 is 13 residues long.

This rearrangement joins TRBV28 to TRBJ2-2; TRBD1 agrees at 9 bases. The trim removed 2 bases at V and 0 bases at J, leaving 7 bases unmatched. CDR1 is MDHEN, CDR2 SYDVKM, per germline. This CDR3 is built from 18 residues. CDR3 region: CASSLEDRGRTNTGELFF. The CDR3 nucleotides are TGTGCCAGCAGTTTAGAGGACAGGGGACGAACGAACACCGGGGAGCTGTTTTTT.

The table lists this clone with a few counts. The junction departs from the called germline gene at one end, perhaps through a read error. The V gene is TRBV29-1, the J gene TRBJ1-2; TRBD1 matches 7 bases. This CDR3 is built from 13 residues. Germline V gene lookup returns CDR1 SQVTM and CDR2 ANQGSEA. The CDR3 coding sequence is TGCAGCGTTGAAGAGGAACAGGGGAATGGCTACCCCTTC. Translated: CSVEEEQGNGYPF.

The rearrangement joins TRBV19 to TRBJ1-3, with D maybe TRBD1 (5 bases). The CDR3 has 15 amino acids. Germline V lookup: CDR1 LNHDA, CDR2 SQIVND (reference sequence). The V end lost 5 bases, the J end lost 0 bases, and 11 bases lay between the germline ends. Here the CDR3 reads CASSFTGYSGNTIYF. The CDR3 nucleotides are TGTGCCAGTAGTTTCACAGGATACTCTGGAAACACCATATATTTT.

V usage is TRBV12-5 and J usage is TRBJ1-5; D remains ambiguous. V dropped 5 bases and J dropped 4 bases, with 6 bases sitting between them. Germline V gene sequence: CDR1 LGHNT, CDR2 FRNRAP. The CDR3 extends over 12 amino acids. CDR3 nucleotides: TGTGCTAGTGGTCCCGGGAATCAGCCCCAGCATTTT. Translating gives CASGPGNQPQHF. The complete variable domain, with remaining parts taken from reference TRBV12-5 and TRBJ1-5, reads DARVTQTPRHKVTEMGQEVTMRCQPILGHNTVFWYRQTMMQGLELLAYFRNRAPLDDSGMPKDRFSAEMPDATLATLKIQPSEPRDSAVYFCASGPGNQPQHFGDGTRLSIL.

The chain carries TRBV27 and TRBJ2-5; TRBD2 aligns across 8 bases. The germline gives CDR1 MNHEY, CDR2 SMNVEV (reference sequence). This CDR3 spans 14 amino acids. Trimming removed 6 bases from V and 7 bases from J; junction bases left unmatched: 10. The CDR3 DNA sequence: TGTGCCAGCAGACAAACTAGCGGATGGGGGACCCAGTACTTC. Residues: CASRQTSGWGTQYF.

V is TRBV5-1 and J is TRBJ2-7; TRBD1 matches at 10 bases. CDR3 size: 14 residues. Germline V gives CDR1 SGHRS, CDR2 YFSETQ. V shed 2 bases, J shed 3 bases, and the junction held 2 bases outside the gene matches. The CDR3 region is CASSFGTGDYEQYF. DNA of the CDR3: TGCGCCAGCAGCTTCGGGACAGGGGACTACGAGCAGTACTTC.

The chain couples TRBV19 to TRBJ2-1; TRBD2 aligns across 11 bases. Germline values: CDR1 LNHDA, CDR2 SQIVND (reference sequence). V trimming: 5 bases; J trimming: 3 bases; junction bases outside the gene matches: 9. The length of the CDR3 is 17 residues. The chain's CDR3 is CASSALAGAQDYNEQFF. The CDR3 DNA reads TGTGCCAGTAGTGCACTAGCGGGAGCTCAAGACTACAATGAGCAGTTCTTC.

This clone came up once. The chain has TRBV4-2 and TRBJ2-7, with D unclear. Germline V gene lookup returns CDR1 LGHNA and CDR2 YNFKEQ. This CDR3 has 14 amino acids. V was shortened by 6 bases and J by 5 bases, with 17 bases between the two germline ends. CDR3 loop: CASRLIALDNEQYF. The CDR3 coding sequence is TGTGCCAGCAGACTCATAGCCCTAGATAACGAGCAGTACTTC.

On this clone itself: One end of the junction varies from germline; a read error may be responsible. The chain has TRBV2 and TRBJ1-2; TRBD1 agrees at 8 bases. The CDR3 contains 15 residues. The germline CDR1 and CDR2 sequences are SNHLY and FYNNEI. The CDR3 here is CASSEAIGQGYGYPF. The CDR3 DNA follows: TGTGCCAGCAGTGAAGCGATAGGACAGGGCTATGGCTACCCCTTC. The full variable domain, its missing parts supplied by reference TRBV2 and TRBJ1-2, is EPEVTQTPSHQVTQMGQEVILRCVPISNHLYFYWYRQILGQKVEFLVSFYNNEISEKSEIFDDQFSVERPDGSNFTLKIRSTKLEDSAMYFCASSEAIGQGYGYPFGSGTRLTVV.

This clone is a singleton in its sample. This chain uses TRBV5-1 with TRBJ2-7, with TRBD1 matching 7 bases. This CDR3 is 19 amino acids long. V trimming: 0 bases; J trimming: 1 base; junction bases outside the gene matches: 16. The germline V gene encodes CDR1 SGHRS and CDR2 YFSETQ. CDR3 in amino acids: CASSLGPHLDRARSYEQYF. CDR3 DNA: TGCGCCAGCAGCTTGGGTCCCCACCTTGACAGGGCGCGATCCTACGAGCAGTACTTC.

V and J are TRBV5-1 and TRBJ2-3, with 10 bases that match TRBD2. Trimming cost V 1 base and J 2 bases; bases outside gene matches: 4. This CDR3 is built from 16 residues. Germline V CDR1 and CDR2: SGHRS, YFSETQ. CDR3: CASSLSLAGDTDTQYF. DNA of the CDR3: TGCGCCAGCAGCTTGAGCCTAGCGGGGGACACAGATACGCAGTATTTT.

This clone has a handful of counts. The chain employs TRBV29-1 and TRBJ2-3; weak D call: TRBD2 (5 bases). Trimming removed 3 bases at V and 0 bases at J, with 7 bases between. Germline lookup yields CDR1 SQVTM and CDR2 ANQGSEA. The CDR3 has 13 amino acids. CDR3 in amino acids: CSVEVASTDTQYF. Here the CDR3 DNA reads TGCAGCGTTGAGGTAGCGAGCACAGATACGCAGTATTTT.

The gene calls are TRBV2 and TRBJ2-3; D uncertain. Germline V CDR1 and CDR2: SNHLY, FYNNEI. Trimming left V 5 bases short and J 0 bases short, with 3 bases between. The CDR3 runs to 12 residues. Here the CDR3 DNA reads TGTGCCAGCAGTACTAGCACAGATACGCAGTATTTT. It encodes CASSTSTDTQYF.

This chain links TRBV6-5 with TRBJ1-1; 7 bases are a match to TRBD1. The germline gives CDR1 MNHEY, CDR2 SVGAGI. V was pared by 5 bases and J by 1 base, with 4 bases of the junction left unmatched. This CDR3 has 14 residues. The CDR3 bases are TGTGCCAGCAGTAGACAGGGAGGGAACACTGAAGCTTTCTTT. Residues: CASSRQGGNTEAFF.

The chain joins TRBV4-1 to TRBJ2-2; D is perhaps TRBD2 (6 bases). Between the trimmed V and J ends, which lost 3 bases and 1 base, there was a span of 12 bases. The CDR3 length is 16 residues. CDR1 MGHRA and CDR2 YSYEKL come from the germline V gene. The CDR3 region is CASSQRLVKNTGELFF. CDR3 coding DNA: TGCGCCAGCAGCCAGAGACTAGTTAAGAACACCGGGGAGCTGTTTTTT.

V usage is TRBV6-5 and J usage is TRBJ1-2; no reliable D call. The CDR3 covers 14 residues. CDR1 is MNHEY and CDR2 is SVGAGI in the germline V gene. V lost 3 bases, J lost 4 bases, and 12 bases lay in between. The chain's CDR3 is CASSYMIGSYGYTF. Written as DNA, the CDR3 is TGTGCCAGCAGTTATATGATCGGGAGCTATGGCTACACCTTC.